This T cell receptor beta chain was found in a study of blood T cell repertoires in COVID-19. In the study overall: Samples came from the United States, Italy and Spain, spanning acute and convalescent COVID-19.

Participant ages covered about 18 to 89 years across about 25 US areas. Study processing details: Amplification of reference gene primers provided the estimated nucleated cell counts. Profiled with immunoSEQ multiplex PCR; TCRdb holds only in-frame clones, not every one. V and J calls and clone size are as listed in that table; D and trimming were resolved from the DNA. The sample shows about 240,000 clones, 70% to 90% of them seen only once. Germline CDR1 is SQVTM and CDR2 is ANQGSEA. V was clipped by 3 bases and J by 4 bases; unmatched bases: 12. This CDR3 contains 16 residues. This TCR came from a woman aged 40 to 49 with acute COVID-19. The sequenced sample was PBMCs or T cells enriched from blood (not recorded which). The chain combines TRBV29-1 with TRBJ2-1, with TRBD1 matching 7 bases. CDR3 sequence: CSVEYPTGNFYNEQFF. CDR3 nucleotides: TGCAGCGTTGAGTACCCGACAGGGAATTTTTACAATGAGCAGTTCTTC.